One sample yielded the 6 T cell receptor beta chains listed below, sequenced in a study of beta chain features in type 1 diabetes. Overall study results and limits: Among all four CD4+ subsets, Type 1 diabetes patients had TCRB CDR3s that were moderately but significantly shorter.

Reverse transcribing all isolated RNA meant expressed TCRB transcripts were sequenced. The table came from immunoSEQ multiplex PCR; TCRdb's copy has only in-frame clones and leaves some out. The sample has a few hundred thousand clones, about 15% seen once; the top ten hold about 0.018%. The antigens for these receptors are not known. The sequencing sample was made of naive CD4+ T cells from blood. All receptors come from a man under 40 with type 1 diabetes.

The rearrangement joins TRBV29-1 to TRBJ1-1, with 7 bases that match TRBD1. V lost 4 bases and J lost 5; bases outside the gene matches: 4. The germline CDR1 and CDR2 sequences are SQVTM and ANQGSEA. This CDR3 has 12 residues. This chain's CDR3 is CSVGTGRTEAFF. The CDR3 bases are TGCAGCGTTGGGACAGGTCGGACTGAAGCTTTCTTT.

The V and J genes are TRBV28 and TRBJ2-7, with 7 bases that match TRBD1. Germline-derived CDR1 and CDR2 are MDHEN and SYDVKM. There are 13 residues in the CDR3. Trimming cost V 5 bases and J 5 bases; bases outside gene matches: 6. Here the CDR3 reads CASSVSDRDEQYF. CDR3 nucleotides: TGTGCCAGCAGTGTAAGCGACAGGGACGAGCAGTACTTC. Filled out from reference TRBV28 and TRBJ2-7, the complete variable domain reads DVKVTQSSRYLVKRTGEKVFLECVQDMDHENMFWYRQDPGLGLRLIYFSYDVKMKEKGDIPEGYSVSREKKERFSLILESASTNQTSMYLCASSVSDRDEQYFGPGTRLTVT.

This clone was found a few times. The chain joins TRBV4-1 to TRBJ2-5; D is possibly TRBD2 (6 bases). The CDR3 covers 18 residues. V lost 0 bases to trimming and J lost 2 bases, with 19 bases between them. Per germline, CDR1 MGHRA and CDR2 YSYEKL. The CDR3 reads CASSQDGDFFVGQETQYF. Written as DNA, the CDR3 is TGCGCCAGCAGCCAAGATGGGGACTTCTTTGTAGGTCAAGAGACCCAGTACTTC.

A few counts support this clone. CDR3 sequence: CASSPNEDTEAFF. In nucleotides, the CDR3 is TGTGCCAGCTCACCTAACGAGGACACTGAAGCTTTCTTT. This rearrangement joins TRBV18 to TRBJ1-1; D not resolved. The length of the CDR3 is 13 residues. The germline V gene encodes CDR1 KGHSH and CDR2 LQKENI. The V end was cut by 3 bases, the J end by 3 bases, with 8 bases between.

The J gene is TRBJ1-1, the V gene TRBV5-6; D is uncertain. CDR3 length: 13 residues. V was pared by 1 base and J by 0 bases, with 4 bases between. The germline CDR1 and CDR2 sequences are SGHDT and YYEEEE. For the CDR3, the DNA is TGTGCCAGCAGCTTGACAGTGAACACTGAAGCTTTCTTT. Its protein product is CASSLTVNTEAFF.

In DNA form, the CDR3 reads TGCAGCGTTTCGCGGAGTCGGGACACTGAAGCTTTCTTT. The encoded protein is CSVSRSRDTEAFF. The chain combines TRBV29-1 with TRBJ1-1; D call uncertain. Trimming shortened V by 5 bases and J by 3 bases, and 13 bases separated the two germline ends. Germline loops: CDR1 SQVTM, CDR2 ANQGSEA. The CDR3 has 13 residues.